This T cell receptor (beta chain) comes out of a study of blood T cell repertoires in COVID-19. On the study more broadly: The United States, Italy and Spain supplied acute and convalescent COVID-19 samples. PBMCs, B-cell-depleted T cells, or T cells provided the cDNA or gDNA that made up the material.

This CDR3 spans 18 amino acids. CDR1 is SGHVS and CDR2 is FNYEAQ in the germline V gene. Trimming cost V 1 base and J 6 bases, with 19 bases left between them. Per the original data handling: By means of reference gene primer amplification, nucleated cell counts were estimated. Repertoires were generated with immunoSEQ multiplex PCR, while TCRdb's copy carries only in-frame clones and drops some. V and J calls and clone size are copied from that table; D and trimming were computed from the DNA. The sample includes roughly 250,000 clones, 65% to 85% of them seen just once. This clone was found a few times.

The source of this sequence is a man aged 50 to 59 with active or convalescent COVID-19. The sequencing input was peripheral blood. The J gene is TRBJ1-6, the V gene TRBV7-6; D remains ambiguous. CDR3 bases: TGTGCCAGCAGCTTAGAGCCACAGAAGTGGGAGGCTAATTCACCCCTCCACTTT. Its translation is CASSLEPQKWEANSPLHF.